Listed below are T cell receptor beta chains from one sample, sequenced in a study of T cells after yellow fever vaccination. TCRdb re-called the 5' RACE reads through MiXCR, storing one row per CDR3 protein. The sample carries 200,000 to 300,000 distinct CDR3 sequences, more than 3.5% recorded once. The specimen was PBMCs, collected 15 days after the yellow fever booster vaccination. The source is a young man who received the YFV17D yellow fever vaccine. CDR3s include the opening cysteine and the closing phenylalanine or tryptophan. Fields, in order: D gene, V gene, J gene, clone size, CDR3 protein, CDR3 DNA. A D gene is named only where the DNA matches it firmly. Rows may omit the clone size; those that give it use once, few, many or a size class.

D gene: -
V gene: TRBV29-1
J gene: TRBJ2-3
clone size: many
CDR3 protein: CSVTPTDTQYF
CDR3 DNA: TGCAGCGTTACCCCCACAGATACGCAGTATTTT

D gene: -
V gene: TRBV7-3
J gene: TRBJ2-6
clone size: many
CDR3 protein: CASRTTSGANVLTF
CDR3 DNA: TGTGCCAGCCGGACGACCTCTGGGGCCAACGTCCTGACTTTC

D gene: -
V gene: TRBV4-1
J gene: TRBJ1-5
clone size: -
CDR3 protein: CASSQGLWEPQHF
CDR3 DNA: TGCGCCAGCAGCCAAGGCCTCTGGGAGCCCCAGCATTTT

D gene: TRBD1
V gene: TRBV5-5
J gene: TRBJ2-5
clone size: many
CDR3 protein: CASSAGTGGAETQYF
CDR3 DNA: TGTGCCAGCAGCGCGGGGACAGGGGGGGCGGAGACCCAGTACTTC

D gene: -
V gene: TRBV7-2
J gene: TRBJ2-5
clone size: many
CDR3 protein: CASSLRGQGFGETQYF
CDR3 DNA: TGTGCCAGCAGCTTACGGGGGCAGGGCTTCGGAGAGACCCAGTACTTC

D gene: -
V gene: TRBV5-1
J gene: TRBJ2-5
clone size: many
CDR3 protein: CASSSSGESDPKTQYF
CDR3 DNA: TGCGCCAGCAGCTCTTCGGGTGAGTCGGACCCGAAGACCCAGTACTTC

D gene: -
V gene: TRBV6-5
J gene: TRBJ1-5
clone size: many
CDR3 protein: CASSLRANQPQHF
CDR3 DNA: TGTGCCAGCAGTTTGAGGGCTAATCAGCCCCAGCATTTT

D gene: -
V gene: TRBV11-2
J gene: TRBJ1-1
clone size: many
CDR3 protein: CASSKSGMNTEAFF
CDR3 DNA: TGTGCCAGCAGCAAGTCGGGTATGAACACTGAAGCTTTCTTT

D gene: -
V gene: TRBV12-3/TRBV12-4
J gene: TRBJ2-1
clone size: many
CDR3 protein: CASSYSAGDEQFF
CDR3 DNA: TGTGCCAGCAGTTACAGCGCTGGGGATGAGCAGTTCTTC

D gene: TRBD1
V gene: TRBV27
J gene: TRBJ2-7
clone size: -
CDR3 protein: CASSDRGSHEQYF
CDR3 DNA: TGTGCCAGCAGTGACAGGGGTAGCCACGAGCAGTACTTC

D gene: TRBD2
V gene: TRBV5-6
J gene: TRBJ2-3
clone size: many
CDR3 protein: CASSFQTSGYTDTQYF
CDR3 DNA: TGTGCCAGCAGCTTCCAGACTAGCGGCTACACAGATACGCAGTATTTT

D gene: TRBD2
V gene: TRBV12-5
J gene: TRBJ2-1
clone size: many
CDR3 protein: CASGLSSGGPYNEQFF
CDR3 DNA: TGTGCTAGTGGTTTGTCCAGCGGGGGGCCTTACAATGAGCAGTTCTTC

D gene: -
V gene: TRBV5-1
J gene: TRBJ1-1
clone size: -
CDR3 protein: CASSRGPKDTEAFF
CDR3 DNA: TGCGCCAGCAGCCGCGGTCCGAAGGACACTGAAGCTTTCTTT

D gene: -
V gene: TRBV11-2
J gene: TRBJ2-1
clone size: few
CDR3 protein: CASSGDITYNEQFF
CDR3 DNA: TGTGCCAGCAGTGGGGACATCACCTACAATGAGCAGTTCTTC

D gene: -
V gene: TRBV5-6
J gene: TRBJ2-3
clone size: many
CDR3 protein: CASSFGGRTDTQYF
CDR3 DNA: TGTGCCAGCAGCTTCGGGGGGCGCACAGATACGCAGTATTTT

D gene: -
V gene: TRBV19
J gene: TRBJ2-1
clone size: -
CDR3 protein: CATTGYSYNEQFF
CDR3 DNA: TGTGCTACGACAGGCTACTCCTACAATGAGCAGTTCTTC

D gene: TRBD1
V gene: TRBV7-9
J gene: TRBJ2-7
clone size: many
CDR3 protein: CASSYQPGQGSEQYF
CDR3 DNA: TGTGCCAGCAGTTACCAGCCGGGACAGGGCTCCGAGCAGTACTTC

D gene: TRBD2
V gene: TRBV6-2/TRBV6-3
J gene: TRBJ2-2
clone size: few
CDR3 protein: CASNPASGGNTGELFF
CDR3 DNA: TGTGCCAGCAACCCGGCTAGCGGGGGTAACACCGGGGAGCTGTTTTTT

D gene: -
V gene: TRBV5-1
J gene: TRBJ1-3
clone size: many
CDR3 protein: CASSVDGSGNTIYF
CDR3 DNA: TGCGCCAGCAGCGTGGATGGCTCTGGAAACACCATATATTTT

D gene: TRBD1
V gene: TRBV27
J gene: TRBJ1-4
clone size: many
CDR3 protein: CASSLQGAGTNEKLFF
CDR3 DNA: TGTGCCAGCAGTTTACAGGGGGCTGGAACTAATGAAAAACTGTTTTTT

D gene: -
V gene: TRBV24-1
J gene: TRBJ1-5
clone size: many
CDR3 protein: CATRGYSNQPQHF
CDR3 DNA: TGTGCCACCAGGGGGTATAGCAATCAGCCCCAGCATTTT

D gene: TRBD1
V gene: TRBV9
J gene: TRBJ1-6
clone size: many
CDR3 protein: CASSVLSTGGRHSPLHF
CDR3 DNA: TGTGCCAGCAGCGTACTCTCGACAGGGGGCAGGCATTCACCCCTCCACTTT

D gene: TRBD1
V gene: TRBV7-2
J gene: TRBJ1-5
clone size: many
CDR3 protein: CASSSFSDRGYYQPQHF
CDR3 DNA: TGTGCCAGCAGCTCCTTCTCCGACAGGGGATACTACCAGCCCCAGCATTTT

D gene: -
V gene: TRBV12-3/TRBV12-4
J gene: TRBJ1-5
clone size: many
CDR3 protein: CASSLRSQPQHF
CDR3 DNA: TGTGCCAGCAGTTTACGGTCTCAGCCCCAGCATTTT

D gene: -
V gene: TRBV12-3/TRBV12-4
J gene: TRBJ2-3
clone size: -
CDR3 protein: CANSPELRTDTQYF
CDR3 DNA: TGTGCCAACTCCCCGGAGTTGCGCACAGATACGCAGTATTTT

D gene: -
V gene: TRBV7-8
J gene: TRBJ2-5
clone size: many
CDR3 protein: CASSLGKTQYF
CDR3 DNA: TGTGCCAGCAGCTTAGGAAAGACCCAGTACTTC

D gene: TRBD1
V gene: TRBV24-1
J gene: TRBJ1-5
clone size: many
CDR3 protein: CATSHRDREGTQHF
CDR3 DNA: TGTGCCACCAGCCACCGGGACAGGGAGGGAACCCAGCATTTT

D gene: TRBD1
V gene: TRBV12-3/TRBV12-4
J gene: TRBJ1-1
clone size: many
CDR3 protein: CASWTGEGEAFF
CDR3 DNA: TGTGCCAGCTGGACAGGGGAGGGTGAAGCTTTCTTT

D gene: -
V gene: TRBV6-2/TRBV6-3
J gene: TRBJ2-1
clone size: many
CDR3 protein: CASSYSRNFQFF
CDR3 DNA: TGTGCCAGCAGTTACAGTAGGAACTTCCAGTTCTTC

D gene: -
V gene: TRBV5-6
J gene: TRBJ1-2
clone size: many
CDR3 protein: CASSFHPYLENYGYTF
CDR3 DNA: TGTGCCAGCAGCTTTCACCCCTACCTGGAGAACTATGGCTACACCTTC

D gene: TRBD2
V gene: TRBV5-1
J gene: TRBJ2-5
clone size: many
CDR3 protein: CASSLQAGGRETQYF
CDR3 DNA: TGCGCCAGCAGCTTGCAAGCGGGGGGCCGAGAGACCCAGTACTTC

D gene: -
V gene: TRBV7-8
J gene: TRBJ2-7
clone size: many
CDR3 protein: CASSLAEVGRKQYF
CDR3 DNA: TGTGCCAGCAGCTTAGCGGAAGTTGGGAGAAAGCAGTACTTC

D gene: -
V gene: TRBV29-1
J gene: TRBJ1-2
clone size: many
CDR3 protein: CSADYYGYTF
CDR3 DNA: TGCAGCGCCGATTACTATGGCTACACCTTC

D gene: TRBD1
V gene: TRBV27
J gene: TRBJ1-3
clone size: many
CDR3 protein: CASRVQGRQSGNTIYF
CDR3 DNA: TGTGCCAGCAGAGTACAGGGGAGACAATCTGGAAACACCATATATTTT

D gene: -
V gene: TRBV20-1
J gene: TRBJ1-5
clone size: many
CDR3 protein: CSARATGTTGLNQPQHF
CDR3 DNA: TGCAGTGCTAGAGCCACCGGGACAACGGGCCTAAATCAGCCCCAGCATTTT

D gene: -
V gene: TRBV20-1
J gene: TRBJ2-5
clone size: many
CDR3 protein: CRVGRPGETQYF
CDR3 DNA: TGCAGGGTCGGACGGCCAGGGGAGACCCAGTACTTC

D gene: -
V gene: TRBV12-3/TRBV12-4
J gene: TRBJ2-6
clone size: many
CDR3 protein: CASGGGVRRSGANVLTF
CDR3 DNA: TGTGCCAGCGGCGGCGGGGTTCGGAGGTCTGGGGCCAACGTCCTGACTTTC

D gene: -
V gene: TRBV6-5
J gene: TRBJ1-4
clone size: many
CDR3 protein: CASSYSTFRTNEKLFF
CDR3 DNA: TGTGCCAGCAGTTACTCGACATTTCGAACTAATGAAAAACTGTTTTTT

D gene: -
V gene: TRBV7-9
J gene: TRBJ1-1
clone size: many
CDR3 protein: CASSTIRDIRATEAFF
CDR3 DNA: TGTGCCAGCAGCACGATCCGGGACATCCGAGCCACTGAAGCTTTCTTT

D gene: TRBD2
V gene: TRBV15
J gene: TRBJ2-3
clone size: -
CDR3 protein: CATSRSGGDTDTQYF
CDR3 DNA: TGTGCCACCAGCAGGAGCGGGGGCGACACAGATACGCAGTATTTT

D gene: -
V gene: TRBV7-3
J gene: TRBJ2-5
clone size: many
CDR3 protein: CASSFSGTQETQYF
CDR3 DNA: TGTGCCAGCAGTTTCTCCGGGACCCAAGAGACCCAGTACTTC

D gene: -
V gene: TRBV5-1
J gene: TRBJ1-2
clone size: many
CDR3 protein: CASSGRQATPGVYGYTF
CDR3 DNA: TGCGCCAGCAGCGGGAGACAGGCGACGCCCGGGGTCTATGGCTACACCTTC